The T cell receptor beta chain described here comes from a study of cytomegalovirus exposure and HLA in healthy donors (dated by TCRdb to the late 2010s). Study-wide context: According to a later analysis, one platform produced both the 110 or so validation repertoires and the 666 repertoires of the first cohort. To predict cytomegalovirus infection status, the study combined high-throughput TCR immunosequencing, statistical association of individual TCRs with disease status, and machine learning. The aim of the study was to test whether cataloging public T cell receptors could identify signatures of past pathogen exposure. Along with the roughly 610-subject first cohort, a separate validation cohort of about 110 different subjects was used.

Separate from the approximately 670-subject first cohort, the validation cohort of about 110 subjects was the group to which the donors belonged. V and J are trimmed by 2 bases and 6 bases, and the gene matches miss 4 bases of the junction. The germline V gene sets CDR1 to MGHDK and CDR2 to SYGVNS. From the cysteine up to the phenylalanine, the CDR3 has a length of 14 residues. Of all the DNA, just the CDR3 is kept, 42 bases in frame from base 1. This clone was observed a handful of times. Which antigen it targets is not known. Base quality data are lacking; no much larger clone is found one base away. The library relied on the immunoSEQ multiplex PCR assay. Per the authors' processing: A statistical classification framework was built to diagnose cytomegalovirus status from the catalog of TCR beta chain sequences. The clones in this table, taken by TCRdb from immuneACCESS, are in-frame only. Not every clone is retained; where verified, under half of the shortfall comes from an unresolved V gene, and the cause of the rest is unknown. From that table come the V and J calls and clone size; the DNA was used to work out D and trimming. This sample is represented by under 150,000 clones; roughly 90% of them were singletons. 1.5% to 2% of the sample rests with the top ten.

Overall study results and their limits: Most TCR sequences were observed very rarely across donors, whereas some public TCRs were present in many individuals. In vitro tests confirmed that a few of the cytomegalovirus-associated TCR beta chains recognize cytomegalovirus antigens. The authors suggested that the approach could potentially be extended to other disease states and immunological phenotypes. A later analysis found that TCRs clustered in the first cohort also tended to co-occur in the 120 validation repertoires, with 94% of cluster scores above 0. All 110 or so repertoires were used to score co-occurrence in the validation cohort in a later analysis, because that analysis had no HLA typing for the cohort. In both the original and validation cohorts, the classifier was reported to diagnose cytomegalovirus status with high specificity and sensitivity. A total of 150 to 200 TCR beta chains were listed by the study as associated with cytomegalovirus.

The TCR was taken from a woman between 18 and 29 years old in good health and CMV-seronegative. Material: PBMCs. The chain employs TRBV25-1 and TRBJ2-3; 8 bases in the junction line up with TRBD2. The base sequence is TGTGCCAGCAGTGAAGCTAGCGGGTCGGATACGCAGTATTTT. This yields the protein CASSEASGSDTQYF.